One and the same sample provided the 7 T cell receptor beta chains below, sequenced in a study of beta chain features in type 1 diabetes. The investigators reverse transcribed all of the isolated RNA, so they sequenced expressed TCRB transcripts. Here immunoSEQ multiplex PCR was the method, and the copy in TCRdb shows in-frame clones only, minus some. Of more than 140,000 clones in the sample, roughly 9.3% were seen once. The sample was central memory CD4+ T cells from blood. The source is a woman in her thirties or forties in good health.

This clone was picked up a small number of times. This chain connects TRBV6-1 to TRBJ1-6; 8 bases fit TRBD1. J lost 11 bases, V lost 5 bases, and 2 bases had no gene match. CDR3 length equals 12 residues. CDR1 and CDR2 (germline): MNHNS, SASEGT. The CDR3 reads CASSSGGPPLHF. In DNA form, the CDR3 reads TGTGCCAGCAGTTCAGGGGGCCCACCCCTCCACTTT.

The V call is TRBV11-1, the J call TRBJ1-3; unclear D gene. Per germline, CDR1 SGHAT and CDR2 FQDESV (reference sequence). Trimming pared 8 bases from V and 4 bases from J, leaving 6 bases between. This CDR3 region has 11 residues. The CDR3 sequence is CASSSGNTIYF. In nucleotides, the CDR3 is TGTGCCAGCTCTTCGGGAAACACCATATATTTT.

The V call is TRBV6-1, the J call TRBJ2-2; D is possibly TRBD1 (6 bases). V was cut by 5 bases and J by 0 bases, with 10 bases left in between. CDR1 and CDR2 (germline): MNHNS, SASEGT. This CDR3 has 15 amino acids. The CDR3 here is CASSLGHSNTGELFF. The CDR3 DNA sequence: TGTGCCAGCAGTTTGGGACATTCGAACACCGGGGAGCTGTTTTTT.

DNA of the CDR3: TGCGCCAGCAGCCAAGAACTCGGGGGGCAAGTGCAGGGCTACACCTTC. It encodes CASSQELGGQVQGYTF. This chain joins TRBV4-3 and TRBJ1-2; a weak D match, TRBD1 (6 bases). The CDR3 has 16 amino acids. Trimming took off 0 bases at V and 8 bases at J, with 19 bases between the two ends. Looked up from germline, CDR1 is LGHNA and CDR2 is YSLEER.

J is TRBJ1-6 and V is TRBV7-9; 8 bases fit TRBD1. The CDR3 length is 15 residues. Per germline, CDR1 SEHNR and CDR2 FQNEAQ (reference sequence). The V and J ends lost 2 bases and 7 bases, in that order; junction bases with no gene match: 4. CDR3 in DNA: TGTGCCAGCAGCTTATCGAACAGGGGGAATTCACCCCTCCACTTT. It yields the protein CASSLSNRGNSPLHF. The full variable domain, in which reference TRBV7-9 and TRBJ1-6 provide the parts outside the CDR3, is DTGVSQNPRHKITKRGQNVTFRCDPISEHNRLYWYRQTLGQGPEFLTYFQNEAQLEKSRLLSDRFSAERPKGSFSTLEIQRTEQGDSAMYLCASSLSNRGNSPLHFGNGTRLTVT.

The J gene is TRBJ2-7, the V gene TRBV10-3; 7 nucleotides match TRBD1. The CDR3 consists of 12 residues. V lost 10 bases to trimming and J lost 3 bases; unmatched junction nucleotides: 6. CDR1 ENHRY and CDR2 SYGVKD come from the germline V gene. DNA for the CDR3: TGTGCCACCTCAGGGACAGACTACGAGCAGTACTTC. This translates into CATSGTDYEQYF.

V gene TRBV11-2 combines with J gene TRBJ1-2, with 8 bases fitting TRBD1. This CDR3 is built from 15 residues. Germline values: CDR1 SGHAT, CDR2 FQNNGV. Trimming cost V 2 bases and J 3 bases; bases outside gene matches: 5. For the CDR3, the DNA is TGTGCCAGCAGCTTACGGGGACAGGAAGACTATGGCTACACCTTC. It is translated as CASSLRGQEDYGYTF. Full variable domain (missing parts from reference TRBV11-2 and TRBJ1-2): EAGVAQSPRYKIIEKRQSVAFWCNPISGHATLYWYQQILGQGPKLLIQFQNNGVVDDSQLPKDRFSAERLKGVDSTLKIQPAKLEDSAVYLCASSLRGQEDYGYTFGSGTRLTVV.